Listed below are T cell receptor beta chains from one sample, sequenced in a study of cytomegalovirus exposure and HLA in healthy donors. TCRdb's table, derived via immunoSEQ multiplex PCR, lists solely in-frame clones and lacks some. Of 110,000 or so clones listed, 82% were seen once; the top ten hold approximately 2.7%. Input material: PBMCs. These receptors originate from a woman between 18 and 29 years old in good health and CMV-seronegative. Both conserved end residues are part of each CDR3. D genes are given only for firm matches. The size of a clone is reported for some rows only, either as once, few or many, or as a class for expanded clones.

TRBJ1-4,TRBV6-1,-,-,CASRTQVANEKLFF,TGTGCCAGCCGAACGCAGGTGGCTAATGAAAAACTGTTTTTT
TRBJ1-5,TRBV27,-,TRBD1,CASSPRTGVHQPQHF,TGTGCCAGCAGCCCTCGGACAGGTGTCCATCAGCCCCAGCATTTT
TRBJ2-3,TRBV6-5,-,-,CASSLRGNTDTQYF,TGTGCCAGCAGTTTAAGGGGGAACACAGATACGCAGTATTTT
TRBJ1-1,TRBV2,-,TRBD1,CASSHTGAPEAFF,TGTGCCAGCAGTCATACAGGGGCCCCTGAAGCTTTCTTT
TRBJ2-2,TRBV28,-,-,CASSRDTGELFF,TGTGCCAGCAGCCGAGACACCGGGGAGCTGTTTTTT
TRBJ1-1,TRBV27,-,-,CASSSTVHNTEAFF,TGTGCCAGCAGTTCGACAGTTCACAACACTGAAGCTTTCTTT
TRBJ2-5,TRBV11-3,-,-,CASSLGRGYQETQYF,TGTGCCAGCAGCTTGGGGCGGGGATACCAAGAGACCCAGTACTTC
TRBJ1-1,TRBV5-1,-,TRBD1,CASRAGQGSLNTEAFF,TGCGCCAGCAGGGCAGGACAGGGATCCCTGAACACTGAAGCTTTCTTT
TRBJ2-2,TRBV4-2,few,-,CASSQVIIRDTGELFF,TGTGCCAGCAGCCAAGTAATCATTCGGGATACCGGGGAGCTGTTTTTT
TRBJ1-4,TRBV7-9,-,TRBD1,CASSPRGTGDEKLFF,TGTGCCAGCAGCCCGCGGGGGACAGGGGATGAAAAACTGTTTTTT
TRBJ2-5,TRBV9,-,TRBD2,CASSVVSSGRQETQYF,TGTGCCAGCAGCGTAGTGTCTAGCGGGAGGCAAGAGACCCAGTACTTC
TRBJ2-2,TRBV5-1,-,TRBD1,CASRGRDRETGELFF,TGCGCCAGCAGAGGACGGGACAGGGAAACCGGGGAGCTGTTTTTT
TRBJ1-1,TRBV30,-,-,CAWSLKMVLEDTEAFF,TGTGCCTGGAGTCTAAAGATGGTATTGGAGGACACTGAAGCTTTCTTT
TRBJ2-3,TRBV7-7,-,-,CASSLGQTDTQYF,TGTGCTAGCAGCCTCGGACAGACAGATACGCAGTATTTT
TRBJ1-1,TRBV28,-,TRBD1,CASSLWIRRDRGAEAFF,TGTGCCAGCAGTTTGTGGATTCGGAGGGACAGGGGTGCCGAAGCTTTCTTT
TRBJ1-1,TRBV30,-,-,CAWRGGGVGEAFF,TGTGCCTGGAGGGGCGGGGGGGTTGGTGAAGCTTTCTTT
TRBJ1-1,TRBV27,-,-,CASSPKRTGNTEAFF,TGTGCCAGCAGCCCGAAAAGAACAGGGAACACTGAAGCTTTCTTT
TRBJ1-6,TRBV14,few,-,CASSQGQYNSPLHF,TGTGCCAGCAGCCAAGGACAGTATAATTCACCCCTCCACTTT
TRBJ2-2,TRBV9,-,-,CASSVGTSGNTGELFF,TGTGCCAGCAGCGTAGGTACAAGCGGGAACACCGGGGAGCTGTTTTTT
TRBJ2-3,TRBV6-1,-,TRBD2,CASTPTSGTPDTQYF,TGTGCCAGCACTCCGACTAGCGGGACGCCGGATACGCAGTATTTT
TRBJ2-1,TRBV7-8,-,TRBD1,CASSLHYGTGSYNEQFF,TGTGCCAGCAGCCTCCATTACGGGACAGGCTCCTACAATGAGCAGTTCTTC
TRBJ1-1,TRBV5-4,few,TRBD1,CASSPGTGGSYTEAFF,TGTGCCAGCAGCCCCGGGACAGGGGGTTCGTACACTGAAGCTTTCTTT
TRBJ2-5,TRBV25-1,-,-,CASRVQEGGETQYF,TGTGCCAGCAGGGTTCAAGAGGGGGGGGAGACCCAGTACTTC
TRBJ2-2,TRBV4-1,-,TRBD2,CASRAWEGSTGELFF,TGCGCCAGCAGGGCGTGGGAGGGTTCAACCGGGGAGCTGTTTTTT
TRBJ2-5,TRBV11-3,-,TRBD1,CASSLGQLQETQYF,TGTGCCAGCAGCTTGGGACAGTTACAAGAGACCCAGTACTTC
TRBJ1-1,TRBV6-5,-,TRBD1,CASRSSHRGNTEAFF,TGTGCCAGCAGGTCCTCACACAGGGGGAACACTGAAGCTTTCTTT
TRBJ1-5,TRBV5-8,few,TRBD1,CASSEIQGAWQPQHF,TGTGCCAGCAGCGAAATACAGGGGGCATGGCAGCCCCAGCATTTT
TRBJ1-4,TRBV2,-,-,CASAQVATNEKLFF,TGTGCCAGCGCCCAGGTTGCAACTAATGAAAAACTGTTTTTT
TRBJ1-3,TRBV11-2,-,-,CASSLHRVVGNTIYF,TGTGCCAGCAGCTTACACAGGGTGGTTGGAAACACCATATATTTT
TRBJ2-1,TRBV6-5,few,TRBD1,CASSSAGTGVHEQFF,TGTGCCAGCAGTTCCGCCGGGACAGGGGTGCATGAGCAGTTCTTC
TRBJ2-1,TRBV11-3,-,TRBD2,CASSSPIGGGTNEQFF,TGTGCCAGCAGTTCCCCAATCGGCGGGGGGACCAATGAGCAGTTCTTC
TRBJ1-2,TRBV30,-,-,CAWSVGPGYGYTF,TGTGCCTGGAGTGTTGGCCCAGGGTATGGCTACACCTTC
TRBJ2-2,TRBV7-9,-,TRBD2,CASSPAPGLAVGGELFF,TGTGCCAGCAGCCCCGCACCGGGACTAGCGGTCGGCGGGGAGCTGTTTTTT
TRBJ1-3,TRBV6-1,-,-,CASKSGAGTGNTIYF,TGTGCCAGCAAATCAGGGGCCGGTACTGGAAACACCATATATTTT
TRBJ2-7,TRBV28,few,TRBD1,CASSLGDRGTYEQYF,TGTGCCAGCAGTTTAGGGGACAGGGGGACCTACGAGCAGTACTTC
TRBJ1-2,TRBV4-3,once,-,CASSRLTGNGYTF,TGCGCCAGCAGCAGACTCACAGGAAATGGCTACACCTTC
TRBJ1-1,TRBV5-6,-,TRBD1,CASSLGQGGTEAFF,TGTGCCAGCAGCTTGGGACAGGGTGGCACTGAAGCTTTCTTT
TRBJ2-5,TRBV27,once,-,CASSLIQGETQYF,TGTGCCAGCAGTTTGATTCAGGGAGAGACCCAGTACTTC
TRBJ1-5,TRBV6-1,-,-,CASRRPTDQPQHF,TGTGCCAGCAGGAGACCAACAGACCAGCCCCAGCATTTT
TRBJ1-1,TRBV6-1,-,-,CASSEARFAEAFF,TGTGCCAGCAGTGAAGCGAGATTTGCTGAAGCTTTCTTT